One and the same sample provided the 2 T cell receptor beta chains below, sequenced in a study of long-term antiretroviral therapy in people with HIV. Assay version v3.0 of immunoSEQ was used, and it was run at survey level. The assay was immunoSEQ multiplex PCR, and TCRdb's table has in-frame clones only and misses some. The sample yields some 33,000 clones, around 96% seen once. The specimen was unsorted PBMCs, collected 6.5 to 6.6 years after starting antiretroviral therapy. The receptors shown here come from a man younger than 40 with HIV.

The gene calls are TRBV7-8 and TRBJ2-7; possibly TRBD2 for D (6 bases). Per germline, CDR1 SGHVS and CDR2 FQNEAQ. Trimming took 0 bases from V and 9 from J, leaving 21 bases between them. CDR3 length equals 16 residues. CDR3 DNA: TGTGCCAGCAGCTTAGCGCAAGGGTTAGCCTTGGGGGGGCAGTACTTC. It encodes CASSLAQGLALGGQYF.

The J gene is TRBJ2-1, the V gene TRBV2; D may be TRBD1 (6 bases). CDR1 is SNHLY and CDR2 is FYNNEI in the germline V gene. The CDR3 is 16 residues long. V was trimmed by 2 bases and J by 3 bases, leaving 14 bases between them. In nucleotides, the CDR3 is TGTGCCAGCAGTGAAACTTCAGGGGCCGGCTACAATGAGCAGTTCTTC. Encoded protein: CASSETSGAGYNEQFF. Based on the CDR3 plus reference TRBV2 and TRBJ2-1, the full variable domain is EPEVTQTPSHQVTQMGQEVILRCVPISNHLYFYWYRQILGQKVEFLVSFYNNEISEKSEIFDDQFSVERPDGSNFTLKIRSTKLEDSAMYFCASSETSGAGYNEQFFGPGTRLTVL.